One and the same sample provided the 6 T cell receptor beta chains below, sequenced in a study of T-cell reconstitution after alpha-beta-depleted transplantation in children. Preparation of the TCRbeta library was carried out with unique molecular identifiers. From the PCR reads, TCRdb called clonotypes with MiXCR, one entry per CDR3 protein. Of roughly 500,000 distinct CDR3 sequences listed, around 17% are singletons. Sequences were derived from PBMCs from the stem cell graft donor, sampled from the stem cell graft. Receptors originate from a human donor who donated a stem cell graft to a child with acute lymphoblastic leukemia.

V gene TRBV20-1 combines with J gene TRBJ2-3; 13 nucleotides align to TRBD2. The CDR3 contains 18 residues. CDR1 and CDR2 (germline): DFQATT, SNEGSKA (reference sequence). The junction had 16 bases not matched to a gene; V was cut back by 8 bases and J by 2 bases. In DNA form, the CDR3 reads TGCAGTACTAAGACTAGCGGGAGGCCGGAGCTAATCACAGATACGCAGTATTTT. Translated, it gives CSTKTSGRPELITDTQYF.

This clonotype came up many times. The chain links TRBV14 to TRBJ2-1, with TRBD1 identical over 8 bases. Trimming cost V 2 bases and J 2 bases; bases outside gene matches: 5. Germline V gives CDR1 SGHDN, CDR2 FVKESK. This CDR3 has 16 amino acids. CDR3 sequence reads: CASSQRQGMPYNEQFF. DNA of the CDR3: TGTGCCAGCAGCCAACGACAGGGGATGCCCTACAATGAGCAGTTCTTC.

This clonotype was seen a few times. This chain uses TRBV27 with TRBJ2-3; no firm D call. The CDR3 totals 11 residues. Deletions cut 2 bases from V and 8 bases from J, with 5 bases between. The germline V gene has CDR1 MNHEY and CDR2 SMNVEV (reference sequence). The CDR3 nucleotides read TGTGCCAGCAGTTTAGCGGCTACGCAGTATTTT. It codes for CASSLAATQYF.

This clonotype appeared many times. The CDR3 DNA is TGCGCCAGCAGTTTATCCGGACAGGGCTCATCTCAGTATTTT. This codes for CASSLSGQGSSQYF. V usage is TRBV5-1 and J usage is TRBJ2-3; TRBD1 aligns across 8 bases. CDR1 and CDR2 from the germline V gene are SGHRS and YFSETQ. The CDR3 covers 14 residues. J was trimmed by 12 bases and V by 5 bases; bases with no gene match: 14. The whole variable domain, filled in from reference TRBV5-1 and TRBJ2-3, reads KAGVTQTPRYLIKTRGQQVTLSCSPISGHRSVSWYQQTPGQGLQFLFEYFSETQRNKGNFPGRFSGRQFSNSRSEMNVSTLELGDSALYLCASSLSGQGSSQYFGPGTRLTVL.

The chain recombines TRBV5-1 with TRBJ2-7; D unclear. V lost 0 bases to trimming and J lost 6 bases, with 16 bases between them. Germline loops: CDR1 SGHRS, CDR2 YFSETQ. There are 15 residues in the CDR3. CDR3 nucleotides: TGCGCCAGCAGCTTGGTTCGTCTTGGATCACTCGAGCAGTACTTC. It codes for CASSLVRLGSLEQYF.

This clonotype was observed a handful of times. The rearrangement links TRBV10-2 to TRBJ1-5; 7 bases match TRBD1. CDR3 length: 14 amino acids. CDR1 WSHSY and CDR2 SAAADI come from the germline V gene. J lost 6 bases, V lost 5 bases, and 7 bases had no gene match. Here the CDR3 reads CASSSQGGSQPQHF. As DNA, the CDR3 is TGCGCCAGCAGTTCTCAGGGGGGCTCTCAGCCCCAGCATTTT.